These 21 T cell receptor beta chains came from one sample sequenced in a study of T cell changes during pregnancy in multiple sclerosis. Repertoires were generated with immunoSEQ multiplex PCR, while TCRdb's copy carries only in-frame clones and drops some. In the table there are about 40,000 clones, roughly 90% of which are singletons. This material consisted of CD8+ T cells from peripheral blood mononuclear cells, taken before pregnancy. The source of these receptors is a female donor with multiple sclerosis, enrolled in a pregnancy study.

The chain uses TRBV4-3 and TRBJ2-3, with 9 positions matching TRBD1. Germline-derived CDR1 and CDR2 are LGHNA and YSLEER. CDR3 length: 16 residues. J lost 5 bases, V lost 1 base, and 7 bases had no gene match. Written as DNA, the CDR3 is TGCGCCAGCAGCCAAGGTGGACAGGGGATTGGAGATACGCAGTATTTT. Residues: CASSQGGQGIGDTQYF.

The rearrangement links TRBV2 to TRBJ1-2, with a weak D call TRBD1 (6 bases). The CDR3 is 17 amino acids. Between the trimmed V and J ends, which lost 7 bases and 9 bases, there was a span of 30 bases. Per the germline V gene, CDR1 is SNHLY and CDR2 is FYNNEI. The CDR3 nucleotides are TGTGCCAGCAAAATAAGGGGTCAGGGGCGAACTATATCGAGCTACACCTTC. Residues: CASKIRGQGRTISSYTF.

V gene TRBV6-6 combines with J gene TRBJ2-7; no reliable D call. Trimming took 2 bases from V and 3 from J, leaving 8 bases between them. Germline-derived CDR1 and CDR2 are MNHNY and SVGAGI (reference sequence). CDR3 size: 13 residues. The CDR3 is CASSYERSYEQYF. CDR3 DNA: TGTGCCAGCAGTTACGAGAGAAGCTACGAGCAGTACTTC.

Comment on this clone: One end of the junction varies from germline; a read error may be responsible. This chain connects TRBV28 to TRBJ1-1; D gene unclear. CDR1 MDHEN and CDR2 SYDVKM come from the germline V gene. CDR3 length: 14 amino acids. CDR3 amino acids: CASSIQTPNNEAFF. The CDR3 DNA follows: TGTGCCAGCAGTATCCAGACACCTAACAATGAAGCTTTCTTT. The full variable domain, with the rest looked up from reference TRBV28 and TRBJ1-1, is DVKVTQSSRYLVKRTGEKVFLECVQDMDHENMFWYRQDPGLGLRLIYFSYDVKMKEKGDIPEGYSVSREKKERFSLILESASTNQTSMYLCASSIQTPNNEAFFGQGTRLTVV.

This clone was seen a handful of times. The gene calls are TRBV6-4 and TRBJ2-1, with 10 bases fitting TRBD2. The CDR3 runs 15 residues. V lost 3 bases, J lost 6 bases, and 5 bases stayed unmatched. CDR1 is MRHNA, CDR2 SNTAGT, per germline. The CDR3 DNA reads as TGTGCCAGCAGTGAAGCTAGCGGGAGTTCCAATGAGCAGTTCTTC. It specifies CASSEASGSSNEQFF.

The chain couples TRBV29-1 to TRBJ1-2; tentative D call: TRBD1 (6 bases). Trimming left V 4 bases short and J 3 bases short, with 15 bases between. CDR1 SQVTM and CDR2 ANQGSEA come from the germline V gene. The CDR3 covers 14 residues. DNA of the CDR3: TGCAGCGTTGTCGTCCGGGACACGGACTATGGCTACACCTTC. This sequence encodes CSVVVRDTDYGYTF.

The gene calls are TRBV7-8 and TRBJ1-3; D uncertain. The ends were cut back, 4 bases at V and 4 bases at J, with 17 bases in the middle. The length of the CDR3 is 16 residues. Germline V gene sequence: CDR1 SGHVS, CDR2 FQNEAQ. The DNA for the CDR3 is TGTGCCAGCAGCTCCCTACGGGATGCGGAGGGAAACACCATATATTTT. Protein product: CASSSLRDAEGNTIYF.

The rearrangement uses TRBV19 and TRBJ1-1, with 7 nucleotides matching TRBD1. Germline values: CDR1 LNHDA, CDR2 SQIVND (reference sequence). Trimming cost V 4 bases and J 1 base; bases outside gene matches: 15. The CDR3 runs to 18 residues. CDR3 in DNA: TGTGCCAGTAGTACCCTACCCTGGCCGGGACAGACGAACACTGAAGCTTTCTTT. It codes for CASSTLPWPGQTNTEAFF. Filled out from reference TRBV19 and TRBJ1-1, the complete variable domain reads DGGITQSPKYLFRKEGQNVTLSCEQNLNHDAMYWYRQDPGQGLRLIYYSQIVNDFQKGDIAEGYSVSREKKESFPLTVTSAQKNPTAFYLCASSTLPWPGQTNTEAFFGQGTRLTVV.

The chain recombines TRBV19 with TRBJ2-7; 11 nucleotides line up with TRBD2. CDR1 is LNHDA and CDR2 is SQIVND in the germline V gene (reference sequence). This CDR3 region has 15 residues. The junction had 5 bases not matched to a gene; V was cut back by 7 bases and J by 0 bases. CDR3 in DNA: TGTGCCAGTAAGAATAGCGGGAGGGGCTCCTACGAGCAGTACTTC. Protein sequence: CASKNSGRGSYEQYF.

The gene calls are TRBV6-1 and TRBJ2-3, with 9 bases matching TRBD2. The CDR3 runs 17 residues. Trimming took 0 bases from V and 2 from J; bases not matched to a gene: 6. The germline gives CDR1 MNHNS, CDR2 SASEGT. For the CDR3, the DNA is TGTGCCAGCAGTGAAGCGCGACTAGCGGAGGACACAGATACGCAGTATTTT. Translating gives CASSEARLAEDTDTQYF.

This chain uses TRBV27 with TRBJ2-7; no firm D call. Looked up from germline, CDR1 is MNHEY and CDR2 is SMNVEV (reference sequence). This CDR3 has 12 amino acids. V was clipped by 4 bases and J by 3 bases, with 7 bases between them. The CDR3 bases are TGTGCCAGCAGTTCAGCTAGCTACGAGCAGTACTTC. It codes for CASSSASYEQYF.

The J gene is TRBJ2-7, the V gene TRBV27; TRBD1 matches 8 bases. The CDR3 covers 13 residues. With V trimmed by 5 bases and J by 7 bases, 7 bases remained unmatched. CDR1 is MNHEY and CDR2 is SMNVEV in the germline V gene (reference sequence). CDR3 in DNA: TGTGCCAGCAGTCCGAGACAGGGGTGGGAGCAGTACTTC. This sequence encodes CASSPRQGWEQYF.

V gene TRBV4-3 combines with J gene TRBJ2-1; TRBD1 is a possible D gene (6 bases). The CDR3 contains 16 residues. V lost 0 bases, J lost 0 bases, and 9 bases lay in between. Germline CDR1 LGHNA, CDR2 YSLEER. In nucleotides, the CDR3 is TGCGCCAGCAGCCAAGATTTGGGACACTCCTACAATGAGCAGTTCTTC. It translates to CASSQDLGHSYNEQFF.

The chain is built from TRBV5-6 and TRBJ2-3; 8 bases are shared with TRBD2. Unmatched junction bases numbered 5, after V lost 2 bases and J lost 0 bases. The length of the CDR3 is 16 residues. Germline V gene sequence: CDR1 SGHDT, CDR2 YYEEEE. The DNA of the CDR3 is TGTGCCAGCAGCTTTAAGCGGGAGTGGAGCACAGATACGCAGTATTTT. Translation gives CASSFKREWSTDTQYF.

The rearrangement uses TRBV4-2 and TRBJ2-3; tentative D call: TRBD2 (6 bases). CDR1 is LGHNA, CDR2 YNFKEQ, per germline. The CDR3 covers 17 residues. Trimming left V 0 bases short and J 4 bases short, with 17 bases between. CDR3 nucleotide sequence: TGTGCCAGCAGCCAAGATATTACTAGCCTCTCCTCAGATACGCAGTATTTT. This translates into CASSQDITSLSSDTQYF.

The rearrangement joins TRBV5-5 to TRBJ2-2, with 13 bases fitting TRBD2. The V gene's germline CDR1 is SGHKS and CDR2 YYEKEE (reference sequence). This CDR3 region has 17 residues. The ends lost 6 bases at V and 4 bases at J; junction bases unmatched: 9. As DNA, the CDR3 is TGTGCCAGCACATACCGGACTAGCGGGAGAAGCACCGGGGAGCTGTTTTTT. It specifies CASTYRTSGRSTGELFF.

This sequence joins TRBV2 and TRBJ1-6, with TRBD1 as a possible D gene (5 bases). The CDR3 contains 13 residues. V was shortened by 6 bases and J by 14 bases, with 17 bases between the two germline ends. Germline values: CDR1 SNHLY, CDR2 FYNNEI. CDR3 nucleotide sequence: TGTGCCAGCAGGGAGGGGACCACAGTTACCCTCCACTTT. This encodes CASREGTTVTLHF. Supplemented by reference TRBV2 and TRBJ1-6, the full variable domain reads EPEVTQTPSHQVTQMGQEVILRCVPISNHLYFYWYRQILGQKVEFLVSFYNNEISEKSEIFDDQFSVERPDGSNFTLKIRSTKLEDSAMYFCASREGTTVTLHFGNGTRLTVT.

J is TRBJ1-1 and V is TRBV7-9; TRBD1 matches at 9 bases. The J segment lost 1 base and the V segment lost 5 bases, leaving 2 bases of the junction unmatched. Germline loops: CDR1 SEHNR, CDR2 FQNEAQ (reference sequence). The CDR3 has 14 amino acids. The CDR3 coding sequence is TGTGCCAGCAGCATACAGGGGGCGAACACTGAAGCTTTCTTT. This encodes CASSIQGANTEAFF.

The chain is built from TRBV11-2 and TRBJ2-7, with 7 bases matching TRBD1. Trimming took 9 bases from V and 0 from J; bases not matched to a gene: 5. Per germline, CDR1 SGHAT and CDR2 FQNNGV. The CDR3 runs to 13 residues. CDR3 sequence (DNA): TGTGCCAGTGCGACAGGGACCTCCTACGAGCAGTACTTC. Its protein is CASATGTSYEQYF.

The CDR3 sequence: CASSLAGVKTGEQYF. The DNA for the CDR3 is TGTGCCAGCAGCTTAGCGGGGGTGAAGACGGGAGAGCAGTACTTC. The V and J genes are TRBV11-3 and TRBJ2-7; maybe TRBD2 (6 bases). Germline assignment: CDR1 SGHNT and CDR2 YENEEA. V was cut by 1 base and J by 7 bases, with 17 bases left in between. The CDR3 has 15 residues.

The V and J genes are TRBV2 and TRBJ1-2; D is perhaps TRBD1 (6 bases). From germline, CDR1 is SNHLY and CDR2 FYNNEI. The ends were cut back, 2 bases at V and 8 bases at J, with 18 bases in the middle. The CDR3 has 15 amino acids. The CDR3 sequence: CASSERTVSYGGYTF. The DNA for the CDR3 is TGTGCCAGCAGTGAAAGGACAGTATCGTACGGCGGCTACACCTTC.